Detailed here is one TCR beta chain. Its antigen is unknown. Generated by immunoSEQ multiplex PCR, the TCRdb table keeps only in-frame clones and is missing some. The sample has roughly 100,000 clones; 89% are singletons. This record comes from a study of T cell responses to AZD1222 COVID-19 vaccine. With V trimmed by 11 bases and J by 7 bases, 8 bases remained unmatched. CDR1 LNHDA and CDR2 SQIVND come from the germline V gene (reference sequence). The CDR3 runs 12 residues. Points from the study as a whole: The number of AZD1222 recipients seropositive at baseline was only five or six. Two AZD1222 administrations were followed by greater Spike-specific TCR breadth and depth.

Sequenced material: peripheral blood, taken on day 0 of AZD1222 vaccination. This chain connects TRBV19 to TRBJ1-2; 9 bases map to TRBD1. This TCR came from an adult in good health. The CDR3 sequence: CAARTGEAGYTF. CDR3 nucleotides: TGTGCCGCCCGGACAGGGGAGGCTGGCTACACCTTC.